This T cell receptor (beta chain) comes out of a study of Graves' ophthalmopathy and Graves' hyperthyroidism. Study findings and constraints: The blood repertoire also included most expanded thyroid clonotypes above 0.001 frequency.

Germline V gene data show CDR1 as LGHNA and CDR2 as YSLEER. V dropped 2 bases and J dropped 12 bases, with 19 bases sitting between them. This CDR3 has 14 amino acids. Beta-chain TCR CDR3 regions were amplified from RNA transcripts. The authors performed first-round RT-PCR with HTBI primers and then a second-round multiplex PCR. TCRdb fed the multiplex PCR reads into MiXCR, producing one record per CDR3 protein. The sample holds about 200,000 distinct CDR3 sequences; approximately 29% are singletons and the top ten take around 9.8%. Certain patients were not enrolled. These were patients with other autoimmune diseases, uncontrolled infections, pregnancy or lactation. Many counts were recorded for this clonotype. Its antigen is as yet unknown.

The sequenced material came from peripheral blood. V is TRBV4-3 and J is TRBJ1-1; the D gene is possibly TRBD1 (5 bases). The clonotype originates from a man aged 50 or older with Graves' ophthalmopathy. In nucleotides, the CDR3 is TGCGCCAGCAGCCAATCGGGGCGGGACGTTATTACTTTCTTT. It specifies CASSQSGRDVITFF.